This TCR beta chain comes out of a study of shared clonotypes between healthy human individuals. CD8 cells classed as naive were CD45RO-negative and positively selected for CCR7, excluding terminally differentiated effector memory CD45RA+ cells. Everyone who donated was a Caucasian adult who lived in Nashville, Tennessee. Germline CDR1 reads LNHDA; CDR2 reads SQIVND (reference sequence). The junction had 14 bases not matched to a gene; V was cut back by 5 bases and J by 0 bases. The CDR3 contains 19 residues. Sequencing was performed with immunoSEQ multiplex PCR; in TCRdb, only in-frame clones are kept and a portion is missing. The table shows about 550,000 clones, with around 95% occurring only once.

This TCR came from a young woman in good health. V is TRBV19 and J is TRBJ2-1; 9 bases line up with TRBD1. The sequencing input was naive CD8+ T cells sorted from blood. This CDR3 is CASSSFPGQGIISYNEQFF. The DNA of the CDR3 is TGTGCCAGTAGTTCATTTCCGGGACAGGGAATTATCTCCTACAATGAGCAGTTCTTC. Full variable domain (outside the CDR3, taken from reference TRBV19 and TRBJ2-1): DGGITQSPKYLFRKEGQNVTLSCEQNLNHDAMYWYRQDPGQGLRLIYYSQIVNDFQKGDIAEGYSVSREKKESFPLTVTSAQKNPTAFYLCASSSFPGQGIISYNEQFFGPGTRLTVL.